The clone carrying this T cell receptor beta chain was detected only a few times. Antigen specificity is unknown. The sample belongs to a study of T-cell memory formation after mild COVID-19. On the study more broadly: Clusters of TCRs were largely donor specific.

Employing constant-segment primers, 5'RACE generated TCR alpha and TCR beta cDNA libraries bearing sample barcodes and UMIs. In TCRdb, the 5' RACE reads were re-called with MiXCR into one record per CDR3 protein. The table lists about 150,000 distinct CDR3 sequences, almost 25% of them singletons. The study, taken as a whole, reports: Memory sampled before infection contained some responding clones, suggesting cross-reactive memory joined.

The junction had 11 bases not matched to a gene; V was cut back by 3 bases and J by 6 bases. The germline CDR1 and CDR2 sequences are MNHEY and SVGEGT. The CDR3 extends over 16 amino acids. Sequenced material: PBMCs or a T cell subset sorted from them (not recorded which). This receptor was obtained from an adult woman who had mild COVID-19 (a few samples of this study predate the infection). Cell type and time point are not known. V usage is TRBV6-2 or TRBV6-3 and J usage is TRBJ1-1, with 9 bases fitting TRBD1. This CDR3 reads CASSYSTGGAIPEAFF. CDR3 coding DNA: TGTGCCAGCAGTTATTCTACAGGGGGCGCGATCCCTGAAGCTTTCTTT.